These 13 T cell receptor beta chains came from one sample sequenced in a study of Tregs in tolerant kidney transplant recipients. The table came from immunoSEQ multiplex PCR; TCRdb's copy has only in-frame clones and leaves some out. The sample shows nearly 50,000 clones, about 92% of them seen only once. Mixed chimerism was transient after nonmyeloablative marrow transplants from related graft donors. Sample: CD8+ T cells from blood (PBMCs), taken 12 months after the transplant. These receptors came from a human patient who received a combined kidney and bone marrow transplant. The graft donor may account for some of the T cells.

This chain connects TRBV27 to TRBJ2-2, with 11 bases identical to TRBD1. The CDR3 is 16 amino acids. Germline values: CDR1 MNHEY, CDR2 SMNVEV (reference sequence). Trimming cost V 2 bases and J 7 bases; bases outside gene matches: 6. Here the CDR3 DNA reads TGTGCCAGCAGTTTAGGGACAGGGGGAGGTCACGGGGAGCTGTTTTTT. This sequence encodes CASSLGTGGGHGELFF.

J is TRBJ2-7 and V is TRBV6-4; tentatively, D is TRBD1 (5 bases). The CDR3 spans 14 residues. In germline, CDR1 is MRHNA, CDR2 SNTAGT. Trimming took off 2 bases at V and 0 bases at J, with 8 bases between the two ends. This chain's CDR3 is CASSDPDSSYEQYF. The CDR3 DNA follows: TGTGCCAGCAGTGACCCCGACAGCTCCTACGAGCAGTACTTC.

The chain joins TRBV9 to TRBJ2-7, with a weak D call TRBD2 (5 bases). CDR3 length equals 14 residues. Trimming removed 4 bases at V and 1 base at J, with 12 bases between. Germline assignment: CDR1 SGDLS and CDR2 YYNGEE. CDR3 nucleotides: TGTGCCAGCAGCCCTCCGACGGGATCCTACGAGCAGTACTTC. It is translated as CASSPPTGSYEQYF.

This chain connects TRBV4-2 to TRBJ2-4; 8 nucleotides agree with TRBD2. The germline CDR1 and CDR2 sequences are LGHNA and YNFKEQ. V lost 0 bases and J lost 8; bases outside the gene matches: 9. The CDR3 consists of 16 residues. The chain's CDR3 is CASSQELADKGDIQYF. The DNA for the CDR3 is TGTGCCAGCAGCCAAGAACTAGCGGATAAGGGGGACATTCAGTACTTC.

The chain joins TRBV11-3 to TRBJ2-2; 8 bases match TRBD2. Trimming cost V 4 bases and J 4 bases; bases outside gene matches: 8. The V gene's germline CDR1 is SGHNT and CDR2 YENEEA. The CDR3 has 16 amino acids. The chain's CDR3 is CASSSRTSRRTGELFF. In DNA, the CDR3 is TGTGCCAGCAGCTCCAGGACTAGCCGCCGCACCGGGGAGCTGTTTTTT.

This clone occurred a few times. The gene calls are TRBV12-5 and TRBJ1-2; 8 nucleotides line up with TRBD1. Losses at the gene ends were 4 bases for V and 6 bases for J; bases not matched to a gene: 4. Germline V gene lookup returns CDR1 LGHNT and CDR2 FRNRAP. This CDR3 has 13 residues. CDR3 loop: CASGSDRAHGYTF. CDR3 DNA sequence: TGTGCTAGTGGTTCGGACAGGGCTCATGGCTACACCTTC.

Sample share makes this clone large (0.1 to 1%). The chain employs TRBV6-1 and TRBJ2-7; no clear D. Trimming removed 1 base at V and 3 bases at J, with 7 bases between. This CDR3 has 13 amino acids. CDR1 and CDR2 (germline): MNHNS, SASEGT. As DNA, the CDR3 is TGTGCCAGCAGTGAAGGACTCAGCTACGAGCAGTACTTC. Translated, it gives CASSEGLSYEQYF.

The chain combines TRBV5-1 with TRBJ2-7; 8 bases are a match to TRBD1. CDR3 size: 14 residues. Trimming removed 0 bases from V and 1 base from J; junction bases left unmatched: 0. Germline V CDR1 and CDR2: SGHRS, YFSETQ. As DNA, the CDR3 is TGCGCCAGCAGCTTGGGACAGGGGTCCTACGAGCAGTACTTC. It translates to CASSLGQGSYEQYF.

This clone was recorded a few times. This sequence joins TRBV18 and TRBJ2-1, with TRBD2 matching 7 bases. J lost 3 bases, V lost 2 bases, and 7 bases had no gene match. Germline V CDR1 and CDR2: KGHSH, LQKENI. This CDR3 is 16 amino acids long. The CDR3 sequence: CASSPSGTGGYNEQFF. In DNA, the CDR3 is TGTGCCAGCTCACCAAGTGGGACGGGGGGCTACAATGAGCAGTTCTTC. Drawing the rest from reference TRBV18 and TRBJ2-1, the complete variable domain is NAGVMQNPRHLVRRRGQEARLRCSPMKGHSHVYWYRQLPEEGLKFMVYLQKENIIDESGMPKERFSAEFPKEGPSILRIQQVVRGDSAAYFCASSPSGTGGYNEQFFGPGTRLTVL.

DNA for the CDR3: TGCAGCGTTGAGACGGGTCAGGTTACGGGGGAGCAGTACTTC. This codes for CSVETGQVTGEQYF. The chain uses TRBV29-1 and TRBJ2-7, with D perhaps matching TRBD2 (5 bases). The CDR3 extends over 14 amino acids. V was clipped by 3 bases and J by 7 bases, with 19 bases between them. Germline CDR1 reads SQVTM; CDR2 reads ANQGSEA.

This clone was detected a few times. The chain employs TRBV6-1 and TRBJ2-7; a weak D match, TRBD2 (5 bases). CDR3 size: 14 residues. The V end was cut by 3 bases, the J end by 3 bases, with 12 bases between. Germline V gene sequence: CDR1 MNHNS, CDR2 SASEGT. The CDR3 sequence is CASSEGGLFYEQYF. The CDR3 coding sequence is TGTGCCAGCAGTGAGGGCGGACTTTTCTACGAGCAGTACTTC.

The genes are TRBV5-1 and TRBJ2-1; TRBD2 matches 8 bases. The CDR3 runs to 15 residues. The germline V gene encodes CDR1 SGHRS and CDR2 YFSETQ. Germline trimming cut 0 bases from V and 10 bases from J; bases unmatched to any gene: 9. The CDR3 protein is CASSLEDAGGWEQFF. CDR3 coding DNA: TGCGCCAGCAGCTTGGAGGACGCGGGGGGCTGGGAGCAGTTCTTC.

This chain uses TRBV19 with TRBJ1-5; D perhaps matches TRBD1 (6 bases). This CDR3 has 15 residues. Per the germline V gene, CDR1 is LNHDA and CDR2 is SQIVND (reference sequence). Trimming shortened V by 3 bases and J by 0 bases, and 9 bases separated the two germline ends. The CDR3 sequence: CASSIWDNSNQPQHF. DNA of the CDR3: TGTGCCAGTAGTATTTGGGACAATAGCAATCAGCCCCAGCATTTT.